This TCR beta chain is from a study of monozygotic twins with inflammatory bowel disease. TCRdb reanalyzed the 5' RACE reads and collapses them to one entry per CDR3 protein, without DNA. The sample totals around 410,000 distinct CDR3 sequences. Study-wide findings and caveats: Whereas healthy co-twins had higher TCRbeta diversity (inverse Simpson), IBD patients had lower diversity. Among twins, concordant and discordant pairs did not differ in repertoire similarity, possibly from limited power. Backing was not found for a single strong signal or clonotype associated with IBD. Fewer clonotypes were shared with others by IBD patients than by healthy twins, especially with disease activity.

Of note for this clonotype: Its specificity is not known.

The receptor's source is a human donor with ulcerative colitis or Crohn's disease, or a healthy co-twin of an affected twin (not recorded which). The sequenced material came from blood.

The CDR3 sequence is CASSSQGNQPQHF. This chain links TRBV18 with TRBJ1-5. CDR1 is KGHSH and CDR2 is LQKENI in the germline V gene. The CDR3 sequence is 13 residues long.